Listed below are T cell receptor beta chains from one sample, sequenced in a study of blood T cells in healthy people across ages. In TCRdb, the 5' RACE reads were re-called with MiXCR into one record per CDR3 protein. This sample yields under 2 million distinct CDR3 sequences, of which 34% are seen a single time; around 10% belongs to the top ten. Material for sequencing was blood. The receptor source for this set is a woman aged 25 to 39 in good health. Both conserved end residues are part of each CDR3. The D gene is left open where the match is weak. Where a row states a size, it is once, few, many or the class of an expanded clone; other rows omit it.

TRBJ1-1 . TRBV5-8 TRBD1 CASTISTGPLNTEAFF TGTGCCAGCACCATTTCGACAGGGCCCTTGAACACTGAAGCTTTCTTT
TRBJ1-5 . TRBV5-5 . CASSLRDLGSNQPQHF TGTGCCAGCAGCTTGCGCGACCTGGGAAGCAATCAGCCCCAGCATTTT
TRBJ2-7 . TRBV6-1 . CASSRDTAIYEQYF TGTGCCAGTAGCCGGGACACCGCCATCTACGAGCAGTACTTC
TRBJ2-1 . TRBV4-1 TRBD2 CASRPNLFGLVRNEQFF TGCGCCAGCAGGCCTAACTTATTCGGACTAGTGAGGAATGAGCAGTTCTTC
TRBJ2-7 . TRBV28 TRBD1 CASRAGDRRDEQYF TGTGCCAGCAGGGCCGGGGACAGGAGGGACGAGCAGTACTTC
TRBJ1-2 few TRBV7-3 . CASSLTFGYGYTF TGTGCCAGCAGCTTAACGTTCGGCTATGGCTACACCTTC
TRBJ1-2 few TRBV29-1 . CSVAQQANYGYTF TGCAGCGTCGCTCAACAGGCAAACTATGGCTACACCTTC
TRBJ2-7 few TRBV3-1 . CASSQSGIRYF TGTGCCAGCAGCCAATCGGGCATCCGGTACTTC
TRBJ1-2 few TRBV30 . CARGVGSGYTF TGTGCCAGGGGGGTTGGGAGTGGCTACACCTTC
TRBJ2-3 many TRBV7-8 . CASSLWADTQYF TGCGCCAGCAGCCTCTGGGCAGATACGCAGTATTTT
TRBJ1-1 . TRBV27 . CASSFKVSTEAFF TGTGCCAGCAGTTTCAAGGTTAGCACTGAAGCTTTCTTT
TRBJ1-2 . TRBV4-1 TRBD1 CASSQPQGGGYGYTF TGCGCCAGCAGCCAACCTCAGGGGGGAGGCTATGGCTACACCTTC
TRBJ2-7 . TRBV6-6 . CASSLSCEQYF TGTGCCAGCAGCCTTAGCTGCGAGCAGTACTTC
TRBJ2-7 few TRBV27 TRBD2 CASSPTRAGGVYEQYF TGTGCCAGCAGTCCGACAAGGGCGGGGGGGGTCTACGAGCAGTACTTC
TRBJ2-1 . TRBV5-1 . CASSLSPGAVSEQFF TGCGCCAGCAGCTTGTCTCCAGGGGCTGTAAGTGAGCAGTTCTTC
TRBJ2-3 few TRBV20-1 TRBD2 CSAPLAGGPLSTDTQYF TGCAGTGCTCCACTAGCGGGAGGGCCTCTTAGCACAGATACGCAGTATTTT
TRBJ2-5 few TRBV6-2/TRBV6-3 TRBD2 CASSYSIQRGRETQYF TGTGCCAGCAGTTACTCGATCCAGCGGGGGAGAGAGACCCAGTACTTC
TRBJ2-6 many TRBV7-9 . CASSITTGTGANVLTF TGTGCCAGCAGCATTACCACAGGGACCGGGGCCAACGTCCTGACTTTC
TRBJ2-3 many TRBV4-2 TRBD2 CASSQRAGGYTDTQYF TGTGCCAGCAGCCAAAGGGCGGGGGGCTACACAGATACGCAGTATTTT
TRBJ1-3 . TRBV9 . CASSESSGFKNTIYF TGTGCCAGCAGCGAGTCCTCAGGGTTCAAGAACACCATATATTTT
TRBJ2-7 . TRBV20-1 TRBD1 CKGQGGTDEQYF TGCAAAGGACAGGGAGGAACTGACGAGCAGTACTTC
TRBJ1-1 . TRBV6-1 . CASSEGISAEAFF TGTGCCAGCTCCGAGGGGATCTCGGCCGAAGCTTTCTTT